Given below is one T cell receptor (beta chain) in context. In germline, CDR1 is SGDLS, CDR2 YYNGEE. The CDR3 spans 13 residues. The V gene lost 4 bases and the J gene lost 6 bases, with 12 bases spanning the gap. The record originates from a study of T-cell memory formation after mild COVID-19. Across the whole study: Most TCR clusters belonged to a single donor.

MiXCR, run by TCRdb on the 5' RACE reads, gives a single entry per CDR3 protein. The table shows about 58,000 distinct CDR3 sequences, with 25% to 35% occurring only once. This receptor was identified in a man younger than 30 who had mild COVID-19 (a few samples of this study predate the infection). Cell type and time point are not known. The sample consisted of PBMCs or a T cell subset sorted from them (not recorded which). The rearrangement links TRBV9 to TRBJ2-3; D unclear. As DNA, the CDR3 is TGTGCCAGCAGCTCGCTGGTGTCCGATACGCAGTATTTT. Encoded protein: CASSSLVSDTQYF.